This T cell receptor (beta chain) is drawn from a study of T cell responses to AZD1222 COVID-19 vaccine. This table comes from immunoSEQ multiplex PCR, and its TCRdb copy is limited to in-frame clones, with some not included. The data show approximately 100,000 clones, 85% to 90% seen once. Looked up from germline, CDR1 is PRHDT and CDR2 is FYEKMQ (reference sequence). The V end lost 5 bases, the J end lost 3 bases, and 11 bases lay between the germline ends. The length of the CDR3 is 13 residues. Findings and caveats of the study: Within unmutated variant regions lay the reported targets of nearly half of spike-specific TCRs. Most donors were white British, females outnumbered males, and clonal diversity was possibly underestimated.

Concerning this clone: Its antigen remains unknown.

This sequence was found in an adult in good health. The chain has TRBV13 and TRBJ2-7; possibly TRBD2 for D (5 bases). Material: peripheral blood, obtained on day 0 of AZD1222 vaccination. The chain's CDR3 is CASSGNRGYEQYF. As DNA, the CDR3 is TGTGCCAGCAGCGGGAACCGGGGCTACGAGCAGTACTTC.